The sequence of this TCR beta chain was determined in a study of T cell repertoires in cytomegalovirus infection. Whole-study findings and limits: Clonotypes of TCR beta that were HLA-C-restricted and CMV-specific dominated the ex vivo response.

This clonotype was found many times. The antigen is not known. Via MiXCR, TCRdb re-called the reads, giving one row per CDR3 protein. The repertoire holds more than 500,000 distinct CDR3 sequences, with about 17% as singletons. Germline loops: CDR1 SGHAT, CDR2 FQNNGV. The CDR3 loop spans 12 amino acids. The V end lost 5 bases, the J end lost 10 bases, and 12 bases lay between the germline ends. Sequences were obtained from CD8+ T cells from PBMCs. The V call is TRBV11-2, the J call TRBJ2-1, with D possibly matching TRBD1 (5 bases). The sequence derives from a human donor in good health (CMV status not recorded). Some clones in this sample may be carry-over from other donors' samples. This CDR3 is CASSPRWGEQFF. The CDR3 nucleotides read TGTGCCAGCAGCCCTCGGTGGGGCGAGCAGTTCTTC.